These T cell receptor beta chains were read from a single sample in a study of T cell changes during pregnancy in multiple sclerosis. TCRdb's table, derived via immunoSEQ multiplex PCR, lists solely in-frame clones and lacks some. The sample contains some 130,000 clones, 96% of which appear only once. The sequenced sample was peripheral blood, obtained after pregnancy. The receptors originated from a female donor with multiple sclerosis, enrolled in a pregnancy study. The CDR3 runs from the conserved cysteine through the conserved F or W.

V gene: TRBV21-1
CDR3 protein: CASSPRIGAGVSYEQYF

V gene: TRBV14
CDR3 protein: CASSQDGVWGGEQFF

V gene: TRBV27
CDR3 protein: CASSTTGRALFEQYF

V gene: TRBV5-1
CDR3 protein: CASSWTSSGVAYEQYF

V gene: TRBV13
CDR3 protein: CASSFRGLDTQYF

V gene: TRBV9
CDR3 protein: CASSEVYSIIPEAFF

V gene: TRBV29-1
CDR3 protein: CSVGRLAGGPSYNEQFF

V gene: TRBV5-1
CDR3 protein: CASSLVTSSYEQYF

V gene: TRBV4-3
CDR3 protein: CASSQEEGRTDTQYF

V gene: TRBV2
CDR3 protein: CASKQGPNYGYTF

V gene: TRBV20-1
CDR3 protein: CSALNTGELFF

V gene: TRBV5-4
CDR3 protein: CASSLGGGTGSSYEQYF

V gene: TRBV27
CDR3 protein: CASTWAGGFPGANVLTF

V gene: TRBV5-1
CDR3 protein: CASSPQGAVETQYF

V gene: TRBV7-2
CDR3 protein: CASRRGGESTYEQYF

V gene: TRBV29-1
CDR3 protein: CSFRTGGTYEQYF

V gene: TRBV6-1
CDR3 protein: CASTDFGGTDTQYF

V gene: TRBV6-1
CDR3 protein: CASSHNWREYF

V gene: TRBV19
CDR3 protein: CASSPADIEKLFF

V gene: TRBV27
CDR3 protein: CASSPSQLAGEQYF

V gene: TRBV6-1
CDR3 protein: CASSVQQGREYEQYF

V gene: TRBV4-3
CDR3 protein: CASSLRLAGAYSSYNEQFF

V gene: TRBV5-1
CDR3 protein: CASSRRPGSSTDTQYF

V gene: TRBV7-9
CDR3 protein: CASGVPDRGQETQYF

V gene: TRBV6-1
CDR3 protein: CASSPAGAYEQYF

V gene: TRBV18
CDR3 protein: CASLTGTSGRASYNEQFF

V gene: TRBV18
CDR3 protein: CASSRTSASTDTQYF

V gene: TRBV6-5
CDR3 protein: CASSYSGLSNTEAFF

V gene: TRBV2
CDR3 protein: CASSTGTGEAFF

V gene: TRBV4-2
CDR3 protein: CASSPTRRGRGTEAFF

V gene: TRBV28
CDR3 protein: CASSFWPGTSAEETQYF

V gene: TRBV28
CDR3 protein: CASSLTGEDEAFF

V gene: TRBV5-4
CDR3 protein: CASSTGGAQETQYF

V gene: TRBV5-4
CDR3 protein: CASSLKQGFTGELFF

V gene: TRBV18
CDR3 protein: CASSPQGYLHEQYF

V gene: TRBV5-6
CDR3 protein: CASSPTSGGSYEQYF